This T cell receptor beta chain stems from a study of technical replicates of blood from several donors. Clones were sequenced by immunoSEQ multiplex PCR, and TCRdb holds only the in-frame ones, with some missing. This sample yields approximately 94,000 clones, of which 90% to 96% are seen a single time; about 0.34% belongs to the top ten. Input material: T cells isolated from PBMCs. The source of this sequence is a human donor in good health.

The CDR3 sequence is CASSKARAGNTGELFF. The CDR3 DNA sequence: TGTGCCAGCAGCAAAGCCCGAGCAGGGAACACCGGGGAGCTGTTTTTT. This sequence joins TRBV21-1 and TRBJ2-2; the DNA was not used to check the table's D call, TRBD1. TRBV21-1 is flagged as a pseudogene. CDR3 length: 16 residues.